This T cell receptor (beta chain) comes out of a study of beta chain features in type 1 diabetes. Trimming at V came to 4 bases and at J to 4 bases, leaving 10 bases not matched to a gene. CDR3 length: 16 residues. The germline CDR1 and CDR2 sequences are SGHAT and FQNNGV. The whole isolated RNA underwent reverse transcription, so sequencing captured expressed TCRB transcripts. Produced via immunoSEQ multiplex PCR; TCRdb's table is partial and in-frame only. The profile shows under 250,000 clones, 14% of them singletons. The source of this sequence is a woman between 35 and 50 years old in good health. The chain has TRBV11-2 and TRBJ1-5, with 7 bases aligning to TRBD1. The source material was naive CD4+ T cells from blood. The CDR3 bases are TGTGCCAGCAGCTCTCCCCGGCAGGGGGAAAATCAGCCCCAGCATTTT. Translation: CASSSPRQGENQPQHF.